These T cell receptor beta chains were read from a single sample in a study of metastatic and nonmetastatic thyroid tumors. TCRdb called clones again from the PCR reads with MiXCR. The sample includes 35,000 to 50,000 clones, about 13% seen only once; the top ten take more than 8%. Sequences were obtained from blood. These receptors were taken from a female donor with papillary thyroid cancer or a benign thyroid nodule (not recorded which). Some clones in this sample may be carry-over from other donors' samples. CDR3s include the opening cysteine and the closing phenylalanine or tryptophan. The D gene is left open where the match is weak. The size of a clone is reported for some rows only, either as once, few or many, or as a class for expanded clones.

v_call: TRBV18; clone_size: many; d_call: NA; j_call: TRBJ1-6; cdr3_nt: TGTGCCAGCTCACCCCGCGTTGACAGGAATTCACCCCTCCACTTT; cdr3_aa: CASSPRVDRNSPLHF
v_call: TRBV4-1; clone_size: many; d_call: TRBD2; j_call: TRBJ2-3; cdr3_nt: TGCGCCAGCAGCCAAAGGCACGTGGCTAGCGGGAGGGCAGATACGCAGTATTTT; cdr3_aa: CASSQRHVASGRADTQYF
v_call: TRBV6-5; clone_size: few; d_call: NA; j_call: TRBJ1-4; cdr3_nt: TGTGCCAGCAGGGGCTCTCGTGAAAAACTGTTTTTT; cdr3_aa: CASRGSREKLFF
v_call: TRBV7-9; clone_size: many; d_call: NA; j_call: TRBJ2-5; cdr3_nt: TGTGCCAGCAGCTTAGCTATCAGGGTCGGCGAGACCCAGTACTTC; cdr3_aa: CASSLAIRVGETQYF
v_call: TRBV28; clone_size: many; d_call: TRBD2; j_call: TRBJ2-3; cdr3_nt: TGTGCCAGCAGTCCCTTGGACCCTGGGACTAGCATCAGCACAGATACGCAGTATTTT; cdr3_aa: CASSPLDPGTSISTDTQYF
v_call: TRBV2; clone_size: few; d_call: TRBD2; j_call: TRBJ2-3; cdr3_nt: TGTGCCAGCAGTCGGGGACTAGCGGGATTGTCAGATACGCAGTATTTT; cdr3_aa: CASSRGLAGLSDTQYF
v_call: TRBV28; clone_size: many; d_call: TRBD1; j_call: TRBJ1-2; cdr3_nt: TGTGCCAGCAGGAGACAGGGGGCGAATGGCTACACCTTC; cdr3_aa: CASRRQGANGYTF
v_call: TRBV6-1; clone_size: NA; d_call: TRBD2; j_call: TRBJ2-5; cdr3_nt: TGTGCCACTCTGGGGTTAGCGGCGGGAGGAGAGACACAGTACTTC; cdr3_aa: CATLGLAAGGETQYF
v_call: TRBV4-1; clone_size: many; d_call: NA; j_call: TRBJ1-4; cdr3_nt: TGCGCCAGCAGCCATCTCAGAGGGGGTCAGGAAAAACTGTTTTTT; cdr3_aa: CASSHLRGGQEKLFF
v_call: TRBV6-2/TRBV6-3; clone_size: NA; d_call: NA; j_call: TRBJ2-5; cdr3_nt: TGTGCCAGCAGCCGGCGGGGCCAAGAGACCCAGTACTTC; cdr3_aa: CASSRRGQETQYF
v_call: TRBV5-1; clone_size: many; d_call: NA; j_call: TRBJ2-5; cdr3_nt: TGCGCCAGCAGGTCGTCTAGCGCTCTGTACCAAGAGACCCAGTACTTC; cdr3_aa: CASRSSSALYQETQYF
v_call: TRBV29-1; clone_size: many; d_call: NA; j_call: TRBJ2-1; cdr3_nt: TGCAGCGTTGAAGACGACGAGAGGCTGAGTCGGTTCTTC; cdr3_aa: CSVEDDERLSRFF
v_call: TRBV10-3; clone_size: NA; d_call: NA; j_call: TRBJ2-2; cdr3_nt: TGTGCCTCGCAGGGCCCGAACACCGGGGAGCTGTTTTTT; cdr3_aa: CASQGPNTGELFF
v_call: TRBV6-1; clone_size: once; d_call: NA; j_call: TRBJ2-5; cdr3_nt: TGTGCCAGCGGTGTAGGCTTGGTGGGCCGGGAGAGCCCGTACTTC; cdr3_aa: CASGVGLVGRESPYF
v_call: TRBV25-1; clone_size: many; d_call: NA; j_call: TRBJ2-7; cdr3_nt: TGTGCCAGCAGTGGATACGAGCAGTACTTC; cdr3_aa: CASSGYEQYF
v_call: TRBV7-9; clone_size: many; d_call: TRBD2; j_call: TRBJ2-4; cdr3_nt: TGTGCCAGCAGCTTTCTAGCGGGAGATAGAAACATTCAGTACTTC; cdr3_aa: CASSFLAGDRNIQYF
v_call: TRBV19; clone_size: NA; d_call: NA; j_call: TRBJ2-7; cdr3_nt: TGTGGCAGCTCCGGACACCACTACGAGCAGTACTTC; cdr3_aa: CGSSGHHYEQYF